Included here is one TCR beta chain sequence, with context. The antigen this receptor binds is unknown. No clone much larger than this one lies a single base away; base qualities are absent. One collaborating source in Seattle enrolled patients during active infection and followed them longitudinally through the course of disease. Each collaborating institution followed its own protocols to collect whole blood in K2EDTA tubes. For TCRbeta analysis, collaborator samples were shipped as frozen whole blood, as isolated PBMCs, or as DNA extracted from either sample type. These data come from a study of blood T cell repertoires in COVID-19 (dated by TCRdb to about 2020). Study-level background: The collaborator samples originated in the United States, Italy and Spain and spanned the acute and convalescent phases of COVID-19. The prospective study material was composed of cDNA or gDNA derived from T cells, B-cell-depleted T cells, or PBMCs. Deeply sampled blood TCRbeta repertoires from subjects exposed to, actively infected with, or recovered from COVID-19 were included in the dataset. The repertoires were released in a freely available public database intended as a resource for research on the immune response to SARS-CoV-2. The samples were drawn from the first 160 participants of the ongoing ImmuneRACE study and from roughly 1,300 subjects provided by 6 global collaborators. Nearly every sample came with metadata listing a de-identified subject ID, COVID-19 status, age in years and sex. Where HLA class I and class II types were available, the types were taken from metadata supplied by the sample provider, not from assay-based typing. General conclusions and limits of the study: The quantity of clinical and demographic metadata differed by source and by participant and was supplied without curation.

TCRbeta CDR3 regions were amplified from genomic DNA by means of the immunoSEQ Assay, a bias-controlled multiplex PCR. Under the source paper's analysis protocol: Nucleated cell counts per sample were estimated from amplification of reference gene primers within the assay. Sequence reads were collapsed and filtered to measure the absolute abundance of every unique TCRbeta CDR3 rearrangement. Productive Simpson clonality was computed per sample as the square root of Simpson's diversity index over productive rearrangements. This is the immuneACCESS table as TCRdb keeps it, with only in-frame sequences that have V and J called. A part of the clones is gone; compared with another copy, unresolved V genes explain less than half, and the rest is unexplained. V, J and clone size are those of that table, while D and trimming were read from the DNA. The sample table contains around 360,000 clones; only one count was recorded for about 89% of them. The ten biggest clones cover 8% to 13% of the sample.

Sequenced: peripheral blood. The sequence came from a woman aged 25 to 39 with COVID-19, enrolled during active disease.

This receptor carries the CDR3 CATSGQGTTGELFF. In nucleotides, the sequence is TGTGCCACCAGTGGACAGGGAACCACCGGGGAGCTGTTTTTT. The sequence joins TRBV24-1 to TRBJ2-2; TRBD1 aligns with 7 central bases. V is pruned by 5 bases and J by 4 bases, leaving 3 bases of the junction without a gene match. The germline V gene supplies CDR1 KGHDR and CDR2 SFDVKD. The CDR3 runs 14 residues from the cysteine to the phenylalanine. The kept DNA is CDR3 alone, 42 bases in frame from the first base.